What follows are 14 T cell receptor beta chains derived from one specimen sequenced in a study of identical twins. Each CDR3 protein is one row after TCRdb ran MiXCR on the 5' RACE reads. The sample contains under 900,000 distinct CDR3 sequences, 15% to 20% of which appear only once. The sample was also reused in another study, on T cells expressing NK-cell markers.

Sequenced material: PBMCs. The receptors shown here come from a woman aged 18-29 years in good health.

The sample holds a few counts of this clonotype. The gene calls are TRBV5-1 and TRBJ1-5, with 11 positions matching TRBD1. The CDR3 consists of 16 residues. CDR1 is SGHRS, CDR2 YFSETQ, per germline. V was pared by 4 bases and J by 6 bases, with 9 bases of the junction left unmatched. The CDR3 DNA sequence: TGCGCCAGCAGCCCGGGGACAGGGGGGCATCTTCAGCCCCAGCATTTT. Protein product: CASSPGTGGHLQPQHF.

This clonotype was detected ten times or more. The chain combines TRBV6-4 with TRBJ2-7, with D possibly called TRBD1 or TRBD2 (5 bases each). Trimming removed 2 bases at V and 3 bases at J, with 20 bases between. Germline loops: CDR1 MRHNA, CDR2 SNTAGT. The CDR3 is 17 residues long. The DNA of the CDR3 is TGTGCCAGCAGTGACCCTAGCCCACTTGGGGACGTCTACGAGCAGTACTTC. Translated, it gives CASSDPSPLGDVYEQYF.

This chain links TRBV7-6 with TRBJ2-7; 13 bases agree with TRBD2. CDR1 is SGHVS and CDR2 is FNYEAQ in the germline V gene. The length of the CDR3 is 19 residues. Trimming removed 4 bases from V and 3 bases from J; junction bases left unmatched: 15. The CDR3 here is CASSSAAGLAGEVLYEQYF. Written as DNA, the CDR3 is TGTGCCAGCAGCTCTGCGGCTGGACTAGCGGGAGAGGTGCTCTACGAGCAGTACTTC.

The V gene is TRBV12-3 or TRBV12-4, the J gene TRBJ2-7; TRBD1 agrees at 7 bases. V lost 5 bases and J lost 3; bases outside the gene matches: 7. This CDR3 contains 14 residues. The CDR3 coding sequence is TGTGCCAGCAGTGCAACGGGACAGAGCTACGAGCAGTACTTC. Its translation is CASSATGQSYEQYF.

The sample holds a few counts of this clonotype. J is TRBJ1-3 and V is TRBV25-1; D ambiguous. CDR3 length equals 13 residues. Deletions cut 7 bases from V and 0 bases from J, with 7 bases between. Germline CDR1 is MGHDK and CDR2 is SYGVNS. CDR3 amino acids: CASIDLSGNTIYF. The CDR3 DNA reads TGTGCCAGCATAGACCTCTCTGGAAACACCATATATTTT.

This clonotype turned up a few times. Here the CDR3 reads CASSVGQGADTQYF. The CDR3 nucleotides are TGTGCCAGCAGCGTAGGACAGGGGGCAGATACGCAGTATTTT. The chain has TRBV9 and TRBJ2-3; TRBD1 agrees at 9 bases. This CDR3 is built from 14 residues. Germline V gene lookup returns CDR1 SGDLS and CDR2 YYNGEE. V shed 0 bases, J shed 4 bases, and the junction held 0 bases outside the gene matches. The whole variable domain, remainder taken from reference TRBV9 and TRBJ2-3, is DSGVTQTPKHLITATGQRVTLRCSPRSGDLSVYWYQQSLDQGLQFLIQYYNGEERAKGNILERFSAQQFPDLHSELNLSSLELGDSALYFCASSVGQGADTQYFGPGTRLTVL.

The chain has TRBV7-2 and TRBJ2-1; 10 nucleotides match TRBD2. Germline-derived CDR1 and CDR2 are SGHTA and FQGNSA. The CDR3 is 16 amino acids. Germline trimming cut 2 bases from V and 3 bases from J; bases unmatched to any gene: 4. CDR3 nucleotides: TGTGCCAGCAGCTTAAGAACTAGCGGGATCTACAATGAGCAGTTCTTC. Translated: CASSLRTSGIYNEQFF.

Only a few counts were recorded for this clonotype. The gene calls are TRBV30 and TRBJ1-2, with 7 bases fitting TRBD1. The V gene's germline CDR1 is GTSNPN and CDR2 SVGIG (reference sequence). CDR3 length equals 13 residues. The V gene end was trimmed by 3 bases and the J gene end by 6 bases; junction bases not matched to a gene: 7. CDR3 DNA sequence: TGTGCCTGGAGCCGATACAGGGGCCATGGCTACACCTTC. Translating it yields CAWSRYRGHGYTF.

The V and J genes are TRBV20-1 and TRBJ1-3, with D perhaps TRBD1 (6 bases). V was trimmed by 6 bases and J by 0 bases, leaving 12 bases between them. CDR3 length: 14 amino acids. The V gene's germline CDR1 is DFQATT and CDR2 SNEGSKA (reference sequence). For the CDR3, the DNA is TGCAGTGCCTCGCAGGGGACCTCTGGAAACACCATATATTTT. Its translation: CSASQGTSGNTIYF.

This chain connects TRBV12-3 or TRBV12-4 to TRBJ1-1; D is uncertain. The CDR3 is made up of 13 amino acids. Trimming took off 7 bases at V and 1 base at J, with 10 bases between the two ends. This CDR3 reads CASTEDWNTEAFF. In nucleotides, the CDR3 is TGTGCCAGCACCGAGGACTGGAACACTGAAGCTTTCTTT.

This clonotype was seen more than once but under ten times. At one boundary the junction diverges from the germline segment, which might be a read error. The rearrangement joins TRBV7-9 to TRBJ2-2; the match to TRBD2 covers 15 bases. The CDR3 loop spans 17 amino acids. CDR1 SEHNR and CDR2 FQNEAQ come from the germline V gene (reference sequence). The CDR3 reads CASRGTSGRILTRELFF. The CDR3 coding sequence is TGTGCCAGCAGGGGGACTAGCGGGAGGATCCTCACCCGGGAGCTGTTTTTT.

The chain joins TRBV6-1 to TRBJ2-1; D is unresolved. The V gene's germline CDR1 is MNHNS and CDR2 SASEGT. Trimming shortened V by 1 base and J by 15 bases, and 10 bases separated the two germline ends. The CDR3 runs to 11 residues. CDR3 loop: CASSEVSVWFF. The CDR3 nucleotides read TGTGCCAGCAGTGAAGTTTCCGTTTGGTTCTTC.

The rearrangement links TRBV5-1 to TRBJ2-2, with 10 bases aligning to TRBD2. CDR1 and CDR2 (germline): SGHRS, YFSETQ. There are 19 residues in the CDR3. Trimming at V came to 1 base and at J to 0 bases, leaving 9 bases not matched to a gene. CDR3 nucleotides: TGCGCCAGCAGCTTGACGCCCCAACTAGCGGGGTCGAACACCGGGGAGCTGTTTTTT. Translating gives CASSLTPQLAGSNTGELFF.

This clonotype was seen a handful of times. The gene calls are TRBV11-2 and TRBJ2-1; 8 bases map to TRBD1. The germline V gene has CDR1 SGHAT and CDR2 FQNNGV. Trimming at V came to 6 bases and at J to 2 bases, leaving 3 bases not matched to a gene. The CDR3 sequence is 14 residues long. Here the CDR3 reads CASRRTGTYNEQFF. The CDR3 bases are TGTGCCAGCAGGCGGACAGGGACCTACAATGAGCAGTTCTTC. The complete variable domain, with remaining parts taken from reference TRBV11-2 and TRBJ2-1, reads EAGVAQSPRYKIIEKRQSVAFWCNPISGHATLYWYQQILGQGPKLLIQFQNNGVVDDSQLPKDRFSAERLKGVDSTLKIQPAKLEDSAVYLCASRRTGTYNEQFFGPGTRLTVL.